The 24 T cell receptor beta chains listed next were all sequenced from one sample in a study of blood T cell repertoires in COVID-19. Clones were read by immunoSEQ multiplex PCR, and TCRdb kept only the in-frame ones, dropping some. The sample consists of 60,000 to 65,000 clones, 72% of them appearing once. Sequenced sample: peripheral blood. These receptors all stem from a woman between 65 and 79 years old with COVID-19, enrolled during active disease.

This chain connects TRBV24-1 to TRBJ2-1; no reliable D call. Germline CDR1 reads KGHDR; CDR2 reads SFDVKD. This CDR3 has 13 residues. With 4 bases removed from V and 8 bases from J, the gap between germline ends came to 11 bases. The CDR3 DNA is TGTGCCACCAGTGAGGCCCCTGGGCATGAGCAGTTCTTC. Translating gives CATSEAPGHEQFF.

In its sample, this clone was seen once. The gene calls are TRBV7-2 and TRBJ2-3, with a tentative D call TRBD2 (5 bases). Germline lookup yields CDR1 SGHTA and CDR2 FQGNSA. With 0 bases removed from V and 1 base from J, the gap between germline ends came to 14 bases. The CDR3 is 17 residues long. The CDR3 bases are TGTGCCAGCAGCTTAGCGGCGGGTGGCCGAGGCACAGATACGCAGTATTTT. As protein: CASSLAAGGRGTDTQYF.

The chain has TRBV10-3 and TRBJ2-3, with 9 bases aligning to TRBD2. The germline V gene encodes CDR1 ENHRY and CDR2 SYGVKD. The CDR3 totals 16 residues. V lost 4 bases to trimming and J lost 1 base; unmatched junction nucleotides: 6. The CDR3 nucleotides are TGTGCCATCAGTGGGGGGGAGCGGGGGGGCACAGATACGCAGTATTTT. Its protein is CAISGGERGGTDTQYF.

The chain links TRBV19 to TRBJ1-2, with 7 bases identical to TRBD1. Germline CDR1 reads LNHDA; CDR2 reads SQIVND (reference sequence). CDR3 length: 14 residues. With 5 bases clipped from V and 2 bases from J, the junction kept 5 bases outside the gene matches. CDR3 DNA: TGTGCCAGTAGTCTACAGACAGGGAACTATGGCTACACCTTC. It encodes CASSLQTGNYGYTF.

The chain is built from TRBV5-1 and TRBJ1-4; unclear D gene. The CDR3 is 14 amino acids. V lost 4 bases to trimming and J lost 4 bases, with 11 bases between them. CDR1 and CDR2 (germline): SGHRS, YFSETQ. The DNA for the CDR3 is TGCGCCAGCAGCCGCGAAAGAGGTAATGAAAAACTGTTTTTT. The encoded protein is CASSRERGNEKLFF.

The chain joins TRBV5-5 to TRBJ1-1; the match to TRBD1 covers 7 bases. With V trimmed by 2 bases and J by 6 bases, 4 bases remained unmatched. The CDR3 consists of 13 residues. CDR1 and CDR2 (germline): SGHKS, YYEKEE (reference sequence). CDR3 residues: CASSLQGRAEAFF. CDR3 nucleotide sequence: TGTGCCAGCAGCTTACAGGGGCGGGCTGAAGCTTTCTTT.

This chain joins TRBV5-1 and TRBJ2-6; 9 bases agree with TRBD1. CDR1 is SGHRS and CDR2 is YFSETQ in the germline V gene. The CDR3 is 19 residues long. The junction had 15 bases not matched to a gene; V was cut back by 4 bases and J by 4 bases. The CDR3 sequence is CASSINFSGQGTGANVLTF. The CDR3 DNA is TGCGCCAGCAGCATCAATTTCTCGGGACAGGGAACGGGGGCCAACGTCCTGACTTTC. Full variable domain (rest looked up from reference TRBV5-1 and TRBJ2-6): KAGVTQTPRYLIKTRGQQVTLSCSPISGHRSVSWYQQTPGQGLQFLFEYFSETQRNKGNFPGRFSGRQFSNSRSEMNVSTLELGDSALYLCASSINFSGQGTGANVLTFGAGSRLTVL.

The chain carries TRBV10-3 and TRBJ1-5; 9 bases match TRBD1. V gave up 8 bases and J gave up 1 base; unmatched junction bases: 6. This CDR3 contains 15 residues. Germline values: CDR1 ENHRY, CDR2 SYGVKD. The CDR3 protein is CAIGPGQGSNQPQHF. Here the CDR3 DNA reads TGTGCCATCGGTCCCGGACAGGGGAGCAATCAGCCCCAGCATTTT.

This clone appeared a single time. This sequence joins TRBV7-6 and TRBJ1-1; maybe TRBD1 (5 bases). There are 13 residues in the CDR3. The germline CDR1 and CDR2 sequences are SGHVS and FNYEAQ. V was trimmed by 4 bases and J by 0 bases, leaving 6 bases between them. CDR3 DNA: TGTGCCAGCAGCTCGGACATGAACACTGAAGCTTTCTTT. Encoded protein: CASSSDMNTEAFF.

A single count supports this clone. The V gene is TRBV11-3, the J gene TRBJ2-3; 10 bases are shared with TRBD2. CDR3 size: 16 residues. Germline CDR1 and CDR2: SGHNT and YENEEA. V shed 5 bases and J 3 bases; nucleotides not matched to a gene: 8. CDR3 DNA: TGTGCCAGCAGCCCACCTCTAGCGGGAGAGACAGATACGCAGTATTTT. This codes for CASSPPLAGETDTQYF.

This clone was seen only a few times. The chain couples TRBV4-1 to TRBJ1-6, with TRBD1 identical over 9 bases. This CDR3 contains 18 residues. CDR1 is MGHRA and CDR2 is YSYEKL in the germline V gene. Trimming at V came to 4 bases and at J to 10 bases, leaving 17 bases not matched to a gene. The CDR3 loop reads CASSPRTGTGTHISPLHF. CDR3 bases: TGCGCCAGCAGCCCACGGACCGGGACAGGGACGCATATCTCACCCCTCCACTTT.

This clone was counted a single time. V is TRBV5-8 and J is TRBJ2-1; 7 nucleotides line up with TRBD2. V was pared by 3 bases and J by 16 bases, with 7 bases of the junction left unmatched. This CDR3 is built from 11 residues. Germline lookup yields CDR1 SGHTS and CDR2 YDEGEE. The CDR3 loop is CASSWGGSPFF. The CDR3 nucleotides read TGTGCCAGCAGCTGGGGGGGATCTCCCTTCTTC.

This rearrangement joins TRBV14 to TRBJ2-3; 7 positions agree with TRBD1. CDR3 length: 16 residues. J was trimmed by 0 bases and V by 4 bases; bases with no gene match: 7. Germline V gene sequence: CDR1 SGHDN, CDR2 FVKESK. This chain's CDR3 is CASSPKVRGSTDTQYF. The CDR3, as DNA: TGTGCCAGCAGCCCCAAGGTCAGGGGGAGCACAGATACGCAGTATTTT. Together with reference TRBV14 and TRBJ2-3, the CDR3 gives the full variable domain: EAGVTQFPSHSVIEKGQTVTLRCDPISGHDNLYWYRRVMGKEIKFLLHFVKESKQDESGMPNNRFLAERTGGTYSTLKVQPAELEDSGVYFCASSPKVRGSTDTQYFGPGTRLTVL.

This rearrangement joins TRBV7-2 to TRBJ2-5; D is unresolved. The germline V and J ends were trimmed by 0 bases and 1 base, with 6 bases remaining between them. The CDR3 contains 14 residues. Germline V gene sequence: CDR1 SGHTA, CDR2 FQGNSA. The CDR3 region has the DNA TGTGCCAGCAGCTTAGCCCAGTTCCAAGAGACCCAGTACTTC. It encodes CASSLAQFQETQYF. Complete variable domain (other parts from reference TRBV7-2 and TRBJ2-5): GAGVSQSPSNKVTEKGKDVELRCDPISGHTALYWYRQSLGQGLEFLIYFQGNSAPDKSGLPSDRFSAERTGGSVSTLTIQRTQQEDSAVYLCASSLAQFQETQYFGPGTRLLVL.

The rearrangement links TRBV6-5 to TRBJ2-5, with D uncertain. The V and J ends lost 8 bases and 5 bases respectively, with 12 bases between them. The length of the CDR3 is 12 residues. Germline loops: CDR1 MNHEY, CDR2 SVGAGI. The CDR3 loop reads CASGRPRETQYF. In DNA form, the CDR3 reads TGTGCCAGCGGGCGCCCTCGGGAGACCCAGTACTTC.

This clone was observed a single time. The chain couples TRBV7-2 to TRBJ1-6; TRBD1 aligns across 7 bases. Trimming at V came to 5 bases and at J to 8 bases, leaving 9 bases not matched to a gene. CDR1 SGHTA and CDR2 FQGNSA come from the germline V gene. The CDR3 has 15 amino acids. The CDR3 coding sequence is TGTGCCAGCAGCCCTTACAGGGGTTGGGATTCACCCCTCCACTTT. Residues: CASSPYRGWDSPLHF.

The chain combines TRBV5-4 with TRBJ2-2, with 9 bases matching TRBD1. Germline V gives CDR1 SGHNT, CDR2 YYREEE (reference sequence). CDR3 size: 14 residues. After removal of 5 bases from V and 6 bases from J, the junction contained 5 bases not matched to a gene. CDR3 bases: TGTGCCAGCAGTCGGGACAGGGCGGCCGGGGAGCTGTTTTTT. Protein: CASSRDRAAGELFF.

CDR3 sequence: CASSPALAGLSNTGELFF. In DNA form, the CDR3 reads TGTGCCAGCTCACCAGCCCTAGCGGGGCTTTCGAACACCGGGGAGCTGTTTTTT. The chain couples TRBV18 to TRBJ2-2, with TRBD2 matching over 9 bases. Germline V gene data show CDR1 as KGHSH and CDR2 as LQKENI. The CDR3 contains 18 residues. J gave up 0 bases and V 2 bases, and 7 bases lay outside the gene matches.

V gene TRBV6-2 or TRBV6-3 combines with J gene TRBJ2-7, with D possibly being TRBD1 (6 bases). Trimming took 0 bases from V and 8 from J, leaving 11 bases between them. The CDR3 sequence is 13 residues long. The germline V gene has CDR1 MNHEY and CDR2 SVGEGT. The CDR3 sequence is CASSYSGQGKQYV. CDR3 in DNA: TGTGCCAGCAGTTACTCGGGGCAGGGGAAGCAGTACGTC.

This clone was detected only a few times. V is TRBV6-5 and J is TRBJ2-3, with 9 nucleotides matching TRBD2. V was clipped by 6 bases and J by 1 base; unmatched bases: 5. The germline CDR1 and CDR2 sequences are MNHEY and SVGAGI. This CDR3 spans 15 amino acids. The DNA of the CDR3 is TGTGCCAGCAGGCCCAGGACTAGCGGCACAGATACGCAGTATTTT. This encodes CASRPRTSGTDTQYF.

The V and J genes are TRBV5-1 and TRBJ2-1; 16 bases agree with TRBD2. Per germline, CDR1 SGHRS and CDR2 YFSETQ. V dropped 5 bases and J dropped 0; count of bases not matched to a gene: 5. The CDR3 is made up of 18 amino acids. The CDR3, as DNA: TGCGCCAGCAGGCCGGGACTAGCGGGAGGGCCCTCCTACAATGAGCAGTTCTTC. Protein: CASRPGLAGGPSYNEQFF.

V gene TRBV19 combines with J gene TRBJ2-1; TRBD2 matches at 7 bases. The CDR3 totals 15 residues. Germline V gene sequence: CDR1 LNHDA, CDR2 SQIVND (reference sequence). After removal of 7 bases from V and 0 bases from J, the junction contained 6 bases not matched to a gene. The CDR3 sequence is CASKRLASSYNEQFF. The DNA of the CDR3 is TGTGCCAGTAAAAGACTAGCCAGCTCCTACAATGAGCAGTTCTTC.

This clone has just a few counts. The chain couples TRBV27 to TRBJ1-1, with 9 bases fitting TRBD1. V lost 5 bases to trimming and J lost 4 bases; unmatched junction nucleotides: 11. The CDR3 extends over 16 amino acids. Germline V gives CDR1 MNHEY, CDR2 SMNVEV (reference sequence). As DNA, the CDR3 is TGTGCCAGCAGTGCCGGGACAGGGCGAAGCGGCACTGAAGCTTTCTTT. It encodes CASSAGTGRSGTEAFF.

This chain uses TRBV5-1 with TRBJ2-3; 12 nucleotides match TRBD2. The CDR3 spans 16 residues. V trimming: 4 bases; J trimming: 5 bases; junction bases outside the gene matches: 8. Germline CDR1 and CDR2: SGHRS and YFSETQ. CDR3 nucleotide sequence: TGCGCCAGCAGCCGGACTAGCGGGAAACGAGGAGATACGCAGTATTTT. This gives the protein CASSRTSGKRGDTQYF.